The 8 T cell receptor beta chains below all came from one sample that was sequenced in a study of blood T cell repertoires in COVID-19. This table comes from immunoSEQ multiplex PCR, and its TCRdb copy is limited to in-frame clones, with some not included. The sample shows 200,000 or so clones, around three quarters of them seen only once. Input material: peripheral blood. The receptors derive from a man in his fifties or sixties with active or convalescent COVID-19.

This clone showed up many times. In the same sample, other DNA sequences code for this CDR3. This rearrangement joins TRBV6-5 to TRBJ2-5; D is unresolved. The CDR3 loop spans 10 amino acids. The germline V gene encodes CDR1 MNHEY and CDR2 SVGAGI. Between the trimmed V and J ends, which lost 8 bases and 5 bases, there was a span of 6 bases. In DNA form, the CDR3 reads TGTGCCAGCCAGAGGGAGACCCAGTACTTC. Translating gives CASQRETQYF.

The V gene is TRBV19, the J gene TRBJ2-5, with TRBD2 matching over 13 bases. The CDR3 has 15 amino acids. Germline CDR1 is LNHDA and CDR2 is SQIVND (reference sequence). The junction had 6 bases not matched to a gene; V was cut back by 9 bases and J by 2 bases. The CDR3 DNA is TGTGCCAGCTCCGGGACTAGCGGGACTCAAGAGACCCAGTACTTC. It is translated as CASSGTSGTQETQYF.

J is TRBJ2-2 and V is TRBV4-3, with D maybe TRBD2 (6 bases). The CDR3 is 14 amino acids. V lost 4 bases and J 3 bases, leaving 9 bases between the germline ends. The germline V gene has CDR1 LGHNA and CDR2 YSLEER. CDR3 region: CASSPRGHTGELFF. For the CDR3, the DNA is TGCGCCAGCAGCCCGCGGGGCCACACCGGGGAGCTGTTTTTT.

This clone was counted between two and nine times. CDR3 coding DNA: TGTGCCAGCAGCTGGAGCAGGGGGCGCGGAAACACCATATATTTT. Its protein product is CASSWSRGRGNTIYF. The chain is built from TRBV7-2 and TRBJ1-3; 8 bases line up with TRBD1. The CDR3 is made up of 15 amino acids. With V trimmed by 4 bases and J by 4 bases, 6 bases remained unmatched. Germline V gene lookup returns CDR1 SGHTA and CDR2 FQGNSA. The whole variable domain, filled in from reference TRBV7-2 and TRBJ1-3, reads GAGVSQSPSNKVTEKGKDVELRCDPISGHTALYWYRQSLGQGLEFLIYFQGNSAPDKSGLPSDRFSAERTGGSVSTLTIQRTQQEDSAVYLCASSWSRGRGNTIYFGEGSWLTVV.

The rearrangement uses TRBV7-2 and TRBJ2-7; perhaps TRBD1 as D (5 bases). CDR1 and CDR2 from the germline V gene are SGHTA and FQGNSA. Trimming took off 1 base at V and 3 bases at J, with 19 bases between the two ends. This CDR3 contains 17 residues. The CDR3 reads CASSLESGWGGSYEQYF. The DNA for the CDR3 is TGTGCCAGCAGCTTAGAATCGGGTTGGGGCGGAAGCTACGAGCAGTACTTC.

The rearrangement joins TRBV30 to TRBJ2-5, with a tentative D call TRBD2 (6 bases). Germline V lookup: CDR1 GTSNPN, CDR2 SVGIG (reference sequence). Deletions cut 0 bases from V and 2 bases from J, with 16 bases between. CDR3 length equals 16 residues. CDR3 loop: CAWSVVVAELQETQYF. The CDR3 coding sequence is TGTGCCTGGAGTGTAGTGGTAGCGGAGCTACAAGAGACCCAGTACTTC.

The chain recombines TRBV6-5 with TRBJ1-5, with 8 bases lining up with TRBD1. The CDR3 is 15 residues long. Trimming took 6 bases from V and 6 from J; bases not matched to a gene: 10. The germline V gene encodes CDR1 MNHEY and CDR2 SVGAGI. The CDR3 spells CASRPGGGLSQPQHF. The CDR3 DNA is TGTGCCAGCAGACCAGGGGGCGGCTTGAGTCAGCCCCAGCATTTT.

The chain has TRBV5-1 and TRBJ2-6; D remains unclear. V was trimmed by 0 bases and J by 0 bases, leaving 7 bases between them. CDR1 and CDR2 from the germline V gene are SGHRS and YFSETQ. The CDR3 length is 16 residues. The CDR3 loop is CASSLGAISGANVLTF. CDR3 nucleotides: TGCGCCAGCAGCTTGGGGGCAATCTCTGGGGCCAACGTCCTGACTTTC.